Described below is a single T cell receptor (beta chain) sequence and its context. The PCR was carried out with 60 Vbeta primers and 13 Jbeta primers. Data came from immunoSEQ multiplex PCR; TCRdb stores just in-frame clones and leaves some out. The sample is made up of 130,000 to 150,000 clones, and the top ten hold approximately 2.6% of it. The sample originates from a study of cytomegalovirus exposure and HLA in healthy donors. The wider study: Sequencing of about 179 million T cells in an earlier analysis found 95 million to 120 million unique TCR beta sequences.

V gave up 7 bases and J gave up 3 bases, with 25 bases separating them. The CDR3 length is 17 residues. CDR1 is SNHLY and CDR2 is FYNNEI in the germline V gene. What was sequenced was PBMCs. The chain couples TRBV2 to TRBJ2-7, with D possibly matching TRBD1 (6 bases). The source of this sequence is a man aged 40-50 years in good health and CMV-seronegative. CDR3 residues: CASTVRGKSVTGYEQYF. CDR3 nucleotides: TGTGCCAGCACAGTGAGGGGAAAATCGGTGACAGGCTACGAGCAGTACTTC.